This T cell receptor (beta chain) is from a study of blood T cell repertoires in COVID-19. The table came from immunoSEQ multiplex PCR; TCRdb's copy has only in-frame clones and leaves some out. Here the sample spans around 500,000 clones, about 85% being singletons. Looked up from germline, CDR1 is LNHDA and CDR2 is SQIVND (reference sequence). V was pared by 3 bases and J by 4 bases, with 21 bases between. This CDR3 is 17 amino acids long. The receptor was isolated from a woman in her sixties or seventies who had recovered from COVID-19. This chain joins TRBV19 and TRBJ1-2; possible D gene TRBD1, 5 bases. Specimen: PBMCs or T cells enriched from blood (not recorded which). DNA for the CDR3: TGTGCCAGTAGTATGGGGACCATCGGGGGTTTAATCTATGGCTACACCTTC. Its translation is CASSMGTIGGLIYGYTF.